Listed below are T cell receptor beta chains from one sample, sequenced in a study of OX40 agonist ivuxolimab in advanced cancers. Only in-frame clones appear in the TCRdb table, and some are missing; sequencing was by immunoSEQ multiplex PCR. The table has fewer than 65,000 clones, approximately 89% seen once. The source material was CD4+ or CD8+ T cells sorted from blood, sampled in a trial of the OX40 agonist ivuxolimab. The source is an adult with an advanced solid tumor such as melanoma, head and neck, liver or kidney cancer. The conserved cysteine and the conserved F or W are not part of the CDR3 here. The order of the fields is V gene, CDR3 protein.

>TRBV30
AWSVTLTDTQY
>TRBV7-6
ASSPRPGQGWFEQY
>TRBV2
ASSTETQY
>TRBV10-3
ATGGLANTGELF
>TRBV5-5
ASSPRRGENTGELF
>TRBV10-3
AISGLGGSEAF
>TRBV18
ASSPTGSSYNEQF
>TRBV27
ASSWVGGGTEQY
>TRBV19
ATTGKAGYT
>TRBV6-1
ASSVTQRGRGEQY
>TRBV7-9
ASSLDGINEQF
>TRBV6-5
ASSSDGGGNTGELF